This T cell receptor (beta chain) derives from a study of CD8 T cells in ankylosing spondylitis. Study conclusions and caveats: CD8+ disease-linked clones were present at relatively low frequencies in blood.

From the 5' RACE reads, TCRdb called clonotypes with MiXCR, one entry per CDR3 protein. Among 200,000 or so distinct CDR3 sequences listed, approximately 12% were seen once. This clonotype occurred a few times. Its cognate antigen is unknown. Trimming at V came to 1 base and at J to 2 bases, leaving 8 bases not matched to a gene. The CDR3 has 17 amino acids. CDR1 is KGHSH and CDR2 is LQKENI in the germline V gene. This TCR was recovered from a female donor with ankylosing spondylitis or in good health (not recorded which). Sequences were obtained from blood, either unsorted or a sorted T cell fraction (not recorded which). The chain combines TRBV18 with TRBJ2-5; 9 bases are a match to TRBD1. The CDR3 coding sequence is TGTGCCAGCTCACCACTCGGACAGGGGATGGGGCAAGAGACCCAGTACTTC. This gives the protein CASSPLGQGMGQETQYF.